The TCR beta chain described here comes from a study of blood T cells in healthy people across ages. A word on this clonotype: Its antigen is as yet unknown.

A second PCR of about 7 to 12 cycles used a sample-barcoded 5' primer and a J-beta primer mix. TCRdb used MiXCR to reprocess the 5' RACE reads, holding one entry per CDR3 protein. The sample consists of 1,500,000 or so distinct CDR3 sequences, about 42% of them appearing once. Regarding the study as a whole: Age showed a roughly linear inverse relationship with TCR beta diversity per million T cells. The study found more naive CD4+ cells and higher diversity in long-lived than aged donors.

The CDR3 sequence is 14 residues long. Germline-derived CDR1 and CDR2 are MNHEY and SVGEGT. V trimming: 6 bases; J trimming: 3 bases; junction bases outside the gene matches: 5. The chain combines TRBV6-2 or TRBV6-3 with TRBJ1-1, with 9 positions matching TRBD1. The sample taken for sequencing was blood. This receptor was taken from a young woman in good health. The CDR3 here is CASRLQGAHTEAFF. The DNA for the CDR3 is TGTGCCAGCAGACTACAGGGGGCGCACACTGAAGCTTTCTTT.